What follows are 12 T cell receptor beta chains derived from one specimen sequenced in a study of cytomegalovirus exposure and HLA in healthy donors. 13 Jbeta primers and 60 Vbeta primers were used for the PCR. Here immunoSEQ multiplex PCR was the method, and the copy in TCRdb shows in-frame clones only, minus some. Counted here are about 89,000 clones, roughly two thirds occurring once; the ten biggest clones make up approximately 6%. The source material was PBMCs. These receptors were collected from a woman aged 25 to 45 in good health and CMV-seronegative.

The chain employs TRBV7-6 and TRBJ2-3; D gene ambiguous. Germline V CDR1 and CDR2: SGHVS, FNYEAQ. The CDR3 runs 16 residues. Deletions cut 2 bases from V and 0 bases from J, with 12 bases between. This CDR3 reads CASSLMAGTSTDTQYF. CDR3 sequence (DNA): TGTGCCAGCAGCTTAATGGCAGGCACTAGCACAGATACGCAGTATTTT. Full variable domain (remainder filled in from reference TRBV7-6 and TRBJ2-3): GAGVSQSPRYKVTKRGQDVALRCDPISGHVSLYWYRQALGQGPEFLTYFNYEAQQDKSGLPNDRFSAERPEGSISTLTIQRTEQRDSAMYRCASSLMAGTSTDTQYFGPGTRLTVL.

The rearrangement uses TRBV7-9 and TRBJ2-3; 8 positions agree with TRBD1. V was clipped by 4 bases and J by 1 base; unmatched bases: 7. The CDR3 is made up of 16 amino acids. Germline V lookup: CDR1 SEHNR, CDR2 FQNEAQ (reference sequence). The CDR3 DNA reads as TGTGCCAGCAGCTCGGCCAGGGGGCTGGGCACAGATACGCAGTATTTT. Its protein is CASSSARGLGTDTQYF.

The rearrangement uses TRBV11-2 and TRBJ1-4; possibly TRBD1 for D (6 bases). Deletions cut 2 bases from V and 5 bases from J, with 15 bases between. Germline V lookup: CDR1 SGHAT, CDR2 FQNNGV. CDR3 length equals 16 residues. CDR3 DNA: TGTGCCAGCAGCTTATCCCATGACAGGCCCAATGAAAAACTGTTTTTT. The encoded protein is CASSLSHDRPNEKLFF.

The chain links TRBV7-2 to TRBJ1-1; 9 bases fit TRBD1. Unmatched junction bases numbered 4, after V lost 5 bases and J lost 3 bases. Germline V gene lookup returns CDR1 SGHTA and CDR2 FQGNSA. CDR3 length: 14 amino acids. The CDR3 sequence is CASSVDRGDTEAFF. The CDR3 DNA is TGTGCCAGCAGCGTCGACAGGGGGGACACTGAAGCTTTCTTT.

This clone was found a few times. This chain connects TRBV30 to TRBJ2-7, with 8 bases identical to TRBD2. Germline V CDR1 and CDR2: GTSNPN, SVGIG (reference sequence). The CDR3 consists of 13 residues. J was trimmed by 6 bases and V by 5 bases; bases with no gene match: 9. For the CDR3, the DNA is TGTGCCTGGGAGATGAGCGGGAGTGGCGAGCAGTACTTC. Translation: CAWEMSGSGEQYF.

V gene TRBV15 combines with J gene TRBJ2-5, with 10 bases matching TRBD2. V shed 4 bases, J shed 8 bases, and the junction held 10 bases outside the gene matches. Per the germline V gene, CDR1 is LNHNV and CDR2 is YYDKDF (reference sequence). The CDR3 extends over 15 amino acids. The CDR3 region is CATSTAGTSVHTQYF. The CDR3, as DNA: TGTGCCACCAGCACAGCCGGGACTAGCGTACACACCCAGTACTTC.

This chain uses TRBV12-2 with TRBJ1-4; TRBD1 is taken as the D call from the table, unchecked against the DNA. TRBV12-2 is a known pseudogene. This CDR3 has 14 amino acids. The CDR3 spells CASRRNRENEKLFF. The CDR3, as DNA: TGTGCAAGTCGCAGAAACAGGGAAAATGAAAAACTGTTTTTT.

This clone was recorded a few times. V usage is TRBV19 and J usage is TRBJ1-4; TRBD1 aligns across 10 bases. Germline CDR1 and CDR2: LNHDA and SQIVND (reference sequence). The CDR3 sequence is 16 residues long. Germline trimming cut 4 bases from V and 1 base from J; bases unmatched to any gene: 3. DNA of the CDR3: TGTGCCAGTAGTACCGGGACAGGGGTAACTAATGAAAAACTGTTTTTT. Protein: CASSTGTGVTNEKLFF.

This sequence joins TRBV5-5 and TRBJ2-1, with 11 bases that match TRBD2. The V gene's germline CDR1 is SGHKS and CDR2 YYEKEE (reference sequence). The J segment lost 5 bases and the V segment lost 4 bases, leaving 5 bases of the junction unmatched. The CDR3 is 15 residues long. In DNA form, the CDR3 reads TGTGCCAGCAGCCAAACTAGCGGGGGCCACAATGAGCAGTTCTTC. This sequence encodes CASSQTSGGHNEQFF.

J is TRBJ1-3 and V is TRBV5-1; D is possibly TRBD1 (5 bases). Germline assignment: CDR1 SGHRS and CDR2 YFSETQ. Trimming pared 5 bases from V and 4 bases from J, leaving 19 bases between. This CDR3 is built from 16 residues. The CDR3 bases are TGCGCCAGCAGTTTTGCAGGGCAAGCCCCCGGAAACACCATATATTTT. It is translated as CASSFAGQAPGNTIYF.

This chain links TRBV7-2 with TRBJ2-3; 9 positions match TRBD1. After removal of 5 bases from V and 4 bases from J, the junction contained 4 bases not matched to a gene. The CDR3 extends over 14 amino acids. Germline V gene lookup returns CDR1 SGHTA and CDR2 FQGNSA. The CDR3 DNA sequence: TGTGCCAGCAGCCGGGACAGGGCGGCAGATACGCAGTATTTT. This gives the protein CASSRDRAADTQYF. The full variable domain, its missing parts supplied by reference TRBV7-2 and TRBJ2-3, is GAGVSQSPSNKVTEKGKDVELRCDPISGHTALYWYRQSLGQGLEFLIYFQGNSAPDKSGLPSDRFSAERTGGSVSTLTIQRTQQEDSAVYLCASSRDRAADTQYFGPGTRLTVL.

J is TRBJ2-7 and V is TRBV6-1; TRBD1 matches 10 bases. This CDR3 region has 14 residues. V shed 6 bases, J shed 2 bases, and the junction held 4 bases outside the gene matches. Per the germline V gene, CDR1 is MNHNS and CDR2 is SASEGT. The CDR3 spells CASRGQGRAYEQYF. DNA of the CDR3: TGTGCCAGCAGGGGACAGGGGCGGGCCTACGAGCAGTACTTC.